Here is one T cell receptor beta chain with its context. Its target is not known. Amplifying from RNA transcripts, the study obtained TCR beta CDR3 regions. Following a first-round RT-PCR that used HTBI primers, a second-round multiplex PCR was carried out. TCRdb ran MiXCR on the multiplex PCR reads and lists one entry per CDR3 protein. Of 650,000 to 900,000 distinct CDR3 sequences listed, roughly two fifths are singletons. This sample is drawn from a study of Graves' ophthalmopathy and Graves' hyperthyroidism. Patients were excluded if they had other autoimmune diseases or uncontrolled infections, and likewise if pregnancy or lactation applied. Whole-study results and caveats: In predicting ophthalmopathy progression, the model reached roughly 71% sensitivity and approximately 72% specificity.

Per the germline V gene, CDR1 is LNHDA and CDR2 is SQIVND (reference sequence). The CDR3 is 12 amino acids. V lost 9 bases and J lost 3, with 11 bases in between. The TCR comes from an adult man with Graves' ophthalmopathy. Material: peripheral blood. This chain joins TRBV19 and TRBJ2-5, with D unclear. CDR3 loop: CASLGPEETQYF. CDR3 nucleotides: TGTGCCAGCCTTGGCCCTGAAGAGACCCAGTACTTC.